A single sample is the source of the 20 T cell receptor beta chains below, sequenced in a study of tumor and adjacent non-tumor tissue in lung cancer. The template was RNA from unsorted bulk tissue. Three rounds of nested PCR, following a modified ARM-PCR protocol, produced the TCRbeta library. TCRdb analysed the multiplex PCR reads with MiXCR anew, one entry per CDR3 protein. Among under 250,000 distinct CDR3 sequences listed, 60% to 85% were seen once. Sequencing was performed on lung tumor tissue. These receptors were taken from a man between 60 and 75 years old with non-small cell lung cancer.

This clonotype has only a few counts. The chain carries TRBV6-5 and TRBJ1-2; D possibly corresponds to TRBD1 (5 bases). Trimming took 4 bases from V and 3 from J, leaving 15 bases between them. CDR3 length: 15 amino acids. Germline V gives CDR1 MNHEY, CDR2 SVGAGI. CDR3 region: CASSWTGGPDYGYTF. In DNA form, the CDR3 reads TGTGCCAGCAGTTGGACCGGGGGTCCCGACTATGGCTACACCTTC.

This clonotype was detected many times. The chain links TRBV6-6 to TRBJ1-5; weak D call: TRBD1 (6 bases). The germline V and J ends were trimmed by 6 bases and 5 bases, with 8 bases remaining between them. Per the germline V gene, CDR1 is MNHNY and CDR2 is SVGAGI (reference sequence). The CDR3 runs 12 residues. This CDR3 is CASSRQDQPQHF. In DNA, the CDR3 is TGTGCCAGCAGCCGACAGGATCAGCCCCAGCATTTT.

As for this clonotype: A read error is likely, as this CDR3 ends without the conserved phenylalanine or tryptophan. The limits of the CDR3 on the DNA are not certain, so only TCRdb's listed CDR3 is given. The chain is built from TRBV7-8 and TRBJ2-6; TRBD2, the D gene given by the table, was not confirmed from the DNA. Per germline, CDR1 SGHVS and CDR2 FQNEAQ. With termini counted, the CDR3 has 17 amino acids. Here the CDR3 reads CASSLPAGFSGANVLSL.

This clonotype appeared many times. The chain uses TRBV5-1 and TRBJ2-1; D call uncertain. The length of the CDR3 is 15 residues. From germline, CDR1 is SGHRS and CDR2 YFSETQ. Trimming removed 4 bases from V and 0 bases from J, with 11 bases in between. CDR3 bases: TGCGCCAGCAGCCCCCAGCAGAGCTCCTACAATGAGCAGTTCTTC. Translated: CASSPQQSSYNEQFF.

The chain employs TRBV6-5 and TRBJ2-5, with D uncertain. V gave up 4 bases and J gave up 3 bases, with 18 bases separating them. This CDR3 is 16 amino acids long. Germline V gives CDR1 MNHEY, CDR2 SVGAGI. The DNA for the CDR3 is TGTGCCAGCAGTTCGATGTGGGCCGAGGTTAAAGAGACCCAGTACTTC. It translates to CASSSMWAEVKETQYF.

This clonotype was picked up a small number of times. V is TRBV14 and J is TRBJ1-6; 7 nucleotides line up with TRBD1. V gave up 3 bases and J gave up 11 bases; unmatched junction bases: 4. This CDR3 contains 13 residues. CDR1 and CDR2 (germline): SGHDN, FVKESK. The chain's CDR3 is CASSQGQLTPLHF. The CDR3 DNA reads as TGTGCCAGCAGCCAGGGACAGTTGACACCCCTCCACTTT.

The rearrangement joins TRBV6-2 or TRBV6-3 to TRBJ2-7; D remains unclear. The CDR3 runs 12 residues. Trimming stripped 9 bases from V and 4 bases from J, with 13 bases between. CDR1 MNHEY and CDR2 SVGEGT come from the germline V gene. The CDR3 region is CARARATYEQYF. The CDR3 DNA follows: TGTGCCAGGGCTCGGGCTACTTACGAGCAGTACTTC.

This clonotype was recorded at least ten times. The J gene is TRBJ1-4, the V gene TRBV12-3 or TRBV12-4, with D perhaps matching TRBD1 (5 bases). The CDR3 consists of 14 residues. Trimming pared 2 bases from V and 7 bases from J, leaving 11 bases between. CDR3 nucleotides: TGTGCCAGCAGTTTACGGTGGGGCGGTGAAAAACTGTTTTTT. Protein sequence: CASSLRWGGEKLFF.

Regarding this clonotype: It may be a read error: a sequence one base away is much more abundant. The V call is TRBV20-1, the J call TRBJ1-2, with a tentative D call TRBD1 (5 bases). Germline V gene lookup returns CDR1 DFQATT and CDR2 SNEGSKA (reference sequence). The CDR3 extends over 13 amino acids. The CDR3 DNA reads TGCAGTGCCAAGGACACCAAACCGCCTGGCCACACCTTC. Translation gives CSAKDTKPPGHTF.

Only one count was recorded for this clonotype. This chain uses TRBV12-3 or TRBV12-4 with TRBJ1-1; D is perhaps TRBD1 (5 bases). Trimming stripped 8 bases from V and 2 bases from J, with 18 bases between. This CDR3 is built from 15 residues. The CDR3 region has the DNA TGTGCCAGCGGTCGAGGGGTCACCGGAAACACTGAAGCTTTCTTT. Protein sequence: CASGRGVTGNTEAFF.

A note on this clonotype: A much larger clone lies a single base off, so this may be a read error. CDR3 sequence: CSARDGGNDRYF. The DNA for the CDR3 is TGCAGTGCTAGAGATGGAGGGAATGATCGGTACTTC. The chain recombines TRBV20-1 with TRBJ2-4; TRBD2 is a possible D gene (6 bases). This CDR3 has 12 residues. Trimming took off 0 bases at V and 15 bases at J, with 15 bases between the two ends. The germline gives CDR1 DFQATT, CDR2 SNEGSKA (reference sequence).

The chain's CDR3 is CSARDLGQLLYGYTF. CDR3 DNA sequence: TGCAGTGCTAGAGATCTGGGACAGTTGCTCTATGGCTACACCTTC. The rearrangement links TRBV20-1 to TRBJ1-2, with 7 bases fitting TRBD1. The junction had 8 bases not matched to a gene; V was cut back by 0 bases and J by 4 bases. CDR3 length equals 15 residues. In germline, CDR1 is DFQATT, CDR2 SNEGSKA (reference sequence).

To note about this clonotype: Just one base apart from a much larger clone, this may be a read error. The V call is TRBV20-1, the J call TRBJ2-1, with TRBD1 identical over 7 bases. CDR1 and CDR2 from the germline V gene are DFQATT and SNEGSKA (reference sequence). This CDR3 is 14 amino acids long. In nucleotides, the CDR3 is TGCAGTGCTTTGACAGGGCTAGGACAAAATGGGCAGTTCTTC. Translation: CSALTGLGQNGQFF.

Points on this clonotype: With a much larger clone just one base away, this may be a read error. The chain employs TRBV28 and TRBJ2-3, with a possible D match to TRBD1 (6 bases). The V end lost 5 bases, the J end lost 2 bases, and 23 bases lay between the germline ends. The germline gives CDR1 MDHEN, CDR2 SYDVKM. CDR3 size: 18 residues. CDR3 DNA sequence: TGTGCCAGCAGTCGCGTGTGGGCAGGGGCATGGGACACAGATACGCAGTATTTT. Its protein product is CASSRVWAGAWDTDTQYF.

On this clonotype: Lacking the conserved final phenylalanine or tryptophan, this CDR3 likely reflects a read error. The V and J genes are TRBV11-2 and TRBJ1-4; possibly TRBD1 for D (5 bases). V lost 6 bases and J lost 5, with 10 bases in between. CDR1 is SGHAT and CDR2 is FQNNGV in the germline V gene. This CDR3 spans 13 amino acids. CDR3 residues: CASSGAPNEKLFS. The CDR3, as DNA: TGTGCCAGCAGTGGGGCCCCAAATGAAAAACTGTTTTCT.

The chain has TRBV11-3 and TRBJ2-1; 8 bases are shared with TRBD1. The CDR3 is 15 amino acids. Trimming at V came to 4 bases and at J to 9 bases, leaving 11 bases not matched to a gene. Germline V gene lookup returns CDR1 SGHNT and CDR2 YENEEA. This chain's CDR3 is CASSSGTGERGEQFF. The CDR3 DNA sequence: TGTGCCAGCAGCTCAGGGACAGGTGAAAGAGGTGAGCAGTTCTTC.

As concerns this clonotype: Relative to the germline gene, one junction end is altered; a read error may explain this. This chain links TRBV4-3 with TRBJ2-1; D may match TRBD1 or TRBD2 (7 bases each). The germline gives CDR1 LGHNA, CDR2 YSLEER. CDR3 length: 20 amino acids. The CDR3 DNA is TGCGCCAGCAGCCAGGAGGGGGCCTCCGACGGGGGGAGCTCCTACAATGAGCAGATCTTC. This translates into CASSQEGASDGGSSYNEQIF.

On this clonotype itself: Mismatch with germline at one junction end may stem from a read error. The rearrangement uses TRBV6-5 and TRBJ1-2; D is ambiguous. The CDR3 has 11 residues. CDR1 MNHEY and CDR2 SVGAGI come from the germline V gene. CDR3 amino acids: CTSSSNYGYTF. As DNA, the CDR3 is TGTACCAGCAGTTCTAACTATGGCTACACCTTC.

Remarks on this clonotype: The junction differs from germline at one of its ends, possibly a read error. V and J are TRBV11-2 and TRBJ2-6; possibly TRBD2 for D (5 bases). CDR3 size: 14 residues. Germline CDR1 and CDR2: SGHAT and FQNNGV. The CDR3 coding sequence is TGTCCCAGCGGTTCTATCTCTGGGGCCAACGTCCTGACTTTC. Translation: CPSGSISGANVLTF. Together with reference TRBV11-2 and TRBJ2-6, the CDR3 gives the full variable domain: EAGVAQSPRYKIIEKRQSVAFWCNPISGHATLYWYQQILGQGPKLLIQFQNNGVVDDSQLPKDRFSAERLKGVDSTLKIQPAKLEDSAVYLCPSGSISGANVLTFGAGSRLTVL.

Remarks on this clonotype: A clone one base away is much larger, so this may be a read error. This rearrangement joins TRBV20-1 to TRBJ2-6; unclear D gene. V lost 3 bases and J 4 bases, leaving 7 bases between the germline ends. CDR1 and CDR2 from the germline V gene are DFQATT and SNEGSKA (reference sequence). CDR3 length: 13 amino acids. This CDR3 reads CSASEAGANVLTF. In nucleotides, the CDR3 is TGCAGTGCTAGTGAAGCCGGGGCCAACGTCCTGACTTTC.